The 8 T cell receptor beta chains given below trace back to one sample, sequenced in a study of shared clonotypes between healthy human individuals. TCRdb keeps only in-frame clones here, not all; method: immunoSEQ multiplex PCR. This table holds 950,000 to 1,300,000 clones, 65% to 75% found once. The sample consisted of memory CD4+ T cells sorted from blood. The subset was: CD45RA-negative fraction. The receptors were sampled from a man between 18 and 35 years old in good health.

This clone was observed at least ten times. V usage is TRBV28 and J usage is TRBJ2-7; 7 nucleotides align to TRBD1. There are 11 residues in the CDR3. J lost 12 bases, V lost 5 bases, and 7 bases had no gene match. Looked up from germline, CDR1 is MDHEN and CDR2 is SYDVKM. The CDR3, as DNA: TGTGCCAGCAGTCTGAGACAGGGATTGTACTTC. This encodes CASSLRQGLYF.

The chain employs TRBV21-1 and TRBJ2-1. TRBV21-1 represents a pseudogene. The CDR3 is 17 residues long. CDR3 loop: CASSKPATRDQKNEQFF. The CDR3, as DNA: TGTGCCAGCAGCAAACCGGCAACCCGGGACCAAAAGAATGAGCAGTTCTTC.

This clone was seen only once. The rearrangement links TRBV6-5 to TRBJ1-2; a possible D gene is TRBD1 (5 bases). This CDR3 comprises 10 residues. With 6 bases removed from V and 7 bases from J, the gap between germline ends came to 6 bases. Looked up from germline, CDR1 is MNHEY and CDR2 is SVGAGI. CDR3 region: CASRDSGYTF. The CDR3 bases are TGTGCCAGCAGAGACAGTGGCTACACCTTC.

For this clone: Other DNA sequences within the sample encode an identical CDR3. This sequence joins TRBV6-5 and TRBJ1-5, with a possible D match to TRBD1 (6 bases). The CDR3 consists of 13 residues. Germline V gives CDR1 MNHEY, CDR2 SVGAGI. The ends were cut back, 3 bases at V and 7 bases at J, with 10 bases in the middle. The DNA for the CDR3 is TGTGCCAGCAGTTATGAGGGGGGGCAGCCCCAGCATTTT. It yields the protein CASSYEGGQPQHF.

The CDR3 nucleotides read TGTGCCAGCTCCCAATTAATGAGTAACACTGAAGCTTTCTTT. Protein sequence: CASSQLMSNTEAFF. The chain is built from TRBV6-1 and TRBJ1-1; D remains unclear. V lost 8 bases to trimming and J lost 2 bases, with 15 bases between them. Per the germline V gene, CDR1 is MNHNS and CDR2 is SASEGT. This CDR3 has 14 amino acids.

The chain combines TRBV4-1 with TRBJ1-5; TRBD1 matches at 10 bases. The germline V gene encodes CDR1 MGHRA and CDR2 YSYEKL. V lost 3 bases, J lost 7 bases, and 9 bases stayed unmatched. The CDR3 length is 16 residues. CDR3: CASSQIDRGRGQPQHF. CDR3 DNA: TGCGCCAGCAGCCAGATCGACAGGGGGCGAGGGCAGCCCCAGCATTTT.

In this sample, this clone turned up a few times. The chain joins TRBV4-1 to TRBJ1-6; TRBD1 might be the D (6 bases). From germline, CDR1 is MGHRA and CDR2 YSYEKL. Trimming took off 0 bases at V and 9 bases at J, with 12 bases between the two ends. The length of the CDR3 is 15 residues. Written as DNA, the CDR3 is TGCGCCAGCAGCCAAGAGGAGCAGGGGCGTTCACCCCTCCACTTT. Residues: CASSQEEQGRSPLHF.

This chain connects TRBV9 to TRBJ2-5; 9 bases are shared with TRBD1. J lost 3 bases, V lost 3 bases, and 6 bases had no gene match. Germline V lookup: CDR1 SGDLS, CDR2 YYNGEE. CDR3 size: 15 residues. The DNA for the CDR3 is TGTGCCAGCAGCGCCCGGGACAGGGTCGAAGAGACCCAGTACTTC. Translation: CASSARDRVEETQYF.